These T cell receptor beta chains were read from a single sample in a study of naive and memory T cell subsets. Via MiXCR, TCRdb re-called the UMI-ligation and nested PCR reads, giving one row per CDR3 protein. The sample carries approximately 90,000 distinct CDR3 sequences, around 11% recorded once. The specimen was naive CD4+ T cells from blood. These receptors all come from a human donor in good health. Each CDR3 is given with its conserved first and last residue. D genes are given only for firm matches. Not every row has a clone size; where given, it reads once, few, many or a size class.

v_gene	j_gene	abundance	d_gene	CDR3nt	CDR3aa
TRBV7-2	TRBJ2-3	few	-	TGTGCCAGCAGCTTAGAGCGGATAGATACGCAGTATTTT	CASSLERIDTQYF
TRBV6-5	TRBJ2-7	-	TRBD1	TGTGCCAGCAGCCCATCCGGGACAGGGGGAATCTACGAGCAGTACTTC	CASSPSGTGGIYEQYF
TRBV4-3	TRBJ2-2	-	TRBD2	TGCGCCAGCAGCCAAGAGGAGATAGCGGGGGTACCCGGGGAGCTGTTTTTT	CASSQEEIAGVPGELFF
TRBV25-1	TRBJ1-2	-	-	TGTGCCAGCAGTGAAGTGTATGGCTACACCTTC	CASSEVYGYTF
TRBV7-2	TRBJ2-7	many	-	TGTGCCAGCAGCTTAGAGGGTCGGGCGCAGTACTTC	CASSLEGRAQYF
TRBV2	TRBJ2-1	-	TRBD2	TGTGCCAGCAGTGGGGTGGTCCTAGCGGGACTTAATGAGCAGTTCTTC	CASSGVVLAGLNEQFF
TRBV6-2/TRBV6-3	TRBJ2-7	few	-	TGTGCCAGCAGGGAGGCGTCCGGGACTTCCTACGAGCAGTACTTC	CASREASGTSYEQYF
TRBV20-1	TRBJ2-3	-	-	TGCAGTGCCCAATCGCGACAGTACTCCACAGATACGCAGTATTTT	CSAQSRQYSTDTQYF
TRBV10-3	TRBJ1-5	-	-	TGTGCCATCAGTGATTTGGGAAATCAGCCCCAGCATTTT	CAISDLGNQPQHF
TRBV30	TRBJ1-1	-	-	TGTGCCTGGGGCCGGGACCGTGAAGCTTTCTTT	CAWGRDREAFF
TRBV6-1	TRBJ1-1	-	TRBD1	TGTGCCACCCCCAAGGGGGCTTTCGTGGACACTGAAGCTTTCTTT	CATPKGAFVDTEAFF
TRBV7-2	TRBJ1-4	-	-	TGTGCCAGCAGCTTAGTTGGGACGGGTAATGAAAAACTGTTTTTT	CASSLVGTGNEKLFF
TRBV29-1	TRBJ2-7	-	-	TGCAGCGTTGAAATAGGAGTGGGGGATGCGCAGTACTTC	CSVEIGVGDAQYF
TRBV7-6	TRBJ2-1	few	TRBD1	TGTGCCAGCAGCTTAGTAGCGACAGGGGGCGTTGAGCAGTTCTTC	CASSLVATGGVEQFF
TRBV7-2	TRBJ2-3	few	-	TGTGCCAGCAGCTTAGGAAGTATGCTCACAGATACGCAGTATTTT	CASSLGSMLTDTQYF
TRBV28	TRBJ1-5	-	-	TGTGCCCCAGAAGCGACGGATAGCAATCAGCCCCAGCATTTT	CAPEATDSNQPQHF
TRBV2	TRBJ1-5	-	-	TGTGCCAGCAGTCCCCCAACCGATCAGCCCCAGCATTTT	CASSPPTDQPQHF
TRBV20-1	TRBJ2-5	-	TRBD2	TGCAGTGCTAGAGGGCTAGCGGGAGGGAGAGAGACCCAGTACTTC	CSARGLAGGRETQYF
TRBV4-3	TRBJ2-3	few	-	TGCGCCAGCTCCCGTGAGGGGTCCAGCACAGATACGCAGTATTTT	CASSREGSSTDTQYF
TRBV11-3	TRBJ2-2	-	-	TGTGCCAGCAGTTTTGTCGGCACCGGGGAGCTGTTTTTT	CASSFVGTGELFF
TRBV28	TRBJ2-3	-	-	TGTGCCAGCAGTTTCCGGGTTTACACAGATACGCAGTATTTT	CASSFRVYTDTQYF
TRBV3-1	TRBJ1-1	-	-	TGTGCCAGCAGCCGCCAGGACGCGAACACTGAAGCTTTCTTT	CASSRQDANTEAFF
TRBV7-8	TRBJ2-2	many	-	TGTGCCAGCAGGGAGAGCACCGGGGAGCTGTTTTTT	CASRESTGELFF
TRBV5-5	TRBJ2-3	many	-	TGTGCCAGCAGCTCGGCGGGCACAGATACGCAGTATTTT	CASSSAGTDTQYF
TRBV6-2/TRBV6-3	TRBJ2-6	-	-	TGTGCCAGCAGTTACTCGGGTCCACGACCGAGCTCTGGGGCCAACGTCCTGACTTTC	CASSYSGPRPSSGANVLTF
TRBV30	TRBJ1-3	many	-	TGTGCCTGGAGTGTTTCCATCTCTGGAAACACCATATATTTT	CAWSVSISGNTIYF
TRBV18	TRBJ1-5	few	-	TGTGCCAGCTCACCGGGACGATCGAATCAGCCCCAGCATTTT	CASSPGRSNQPQHF
TRBV20-1	TRBJ2-2	-	TRBD2	TGCAGTGCTAGAGATCGGCTAGCGGGCGTCGGGGCCGGGGAGCTGTTTTTT	CSARDRLAGVGAGELFF
TRBV6-2/TRBV6-3	TRBJ2-7	many	-	TGTGCCAGCAGTTACTCGATGTACGAGCAGTACTTC	CASSYSMYEQYF
TRBV12-3/TRBV12-4	TRBJ2-1	-	TRBD1	TGTGCCAGCACGTCGGGACAGGGGTACAATGAGCAGTTCTTC	CASTSGQGYNEQFF
TRBV7-3	TRBJ2-2	many	-	TGTGCCAGCAGCACCTCTCACGGGACATCCGGGGAGCTGTTTTTT	CASSTSHGTSGELFF
TRBV6-5	TRBJ2-7	-	-	TGTGCCAGCAGTTCATCGCTGCCAGGGCGCGGGGCCTACGAGCAGTACTTC	CASSSSLPGRGAYEQYF
TRBV28	TRBJ2-7	few	TRBD1	TGTGCCAGCAGTTCTACGGGACAGGGGGTTTACGAGCAGTACTTC	CASSSTGQGVYEQYF
TRBV9	TRBJ2-3	few	-	TGTGCCAGCAGCGTAGAGCAGTGGGCAGATACGCAGTATTTT	CASSVEQWADTQYF
TRBV7-3	TRBJ2-2	few	-	TGTGCCAGCAGCTTAATGGCAGGGCCCGGGGAGCTGTTTTTT	CASSLMAGPGELFF
TRBV9	TRBJ2-3	few	TRBD2	TGTGCCAGCAGCGTAGTGGGTAGCGGGCCCCGCACAGATACGCAGTATTTT	CASSVVGSGPRTDTQYF
TRBV14	TRBJ1-1	few	-	TGTGCCAGCAGCCGCAGCACGGTGAACACTGAAGCTTTCTTT	CASSRSTVNTEAFF